The sequence of this TCR beta chain was determined in a study of identical twins. The CDR3 is 17 amino acids. The trim removed 3 bases at V and 7 bases at J, leaving 13 bases unmatched. Germline CDR1 SGDLS, CDR2 YYNGEE. The table lists this clonotype with a few counts. A single record per CDR3 protein comes from TCRdb applying MiXCR to the 5' RACE reads. The table lists some 730,000 distinct CDR3 sequences, 18% of them singletons. This same sample was also taken into another study, of T cells expressing NK-cell markers.

The receptor was isolated from a woman under 30 in good health. The sequenced material came from PBMCs. The chain uses TRBV9 and TRBJ2-1, with 10 bases that match TRBD2. The CDR3 DNA reads as TGTGCCAGCAGCGCGAACCCTAGCGGGGGTAAATTAAATGAGCAGTTCTTC. Translating gives CASSANPSGGKLNEQFF.